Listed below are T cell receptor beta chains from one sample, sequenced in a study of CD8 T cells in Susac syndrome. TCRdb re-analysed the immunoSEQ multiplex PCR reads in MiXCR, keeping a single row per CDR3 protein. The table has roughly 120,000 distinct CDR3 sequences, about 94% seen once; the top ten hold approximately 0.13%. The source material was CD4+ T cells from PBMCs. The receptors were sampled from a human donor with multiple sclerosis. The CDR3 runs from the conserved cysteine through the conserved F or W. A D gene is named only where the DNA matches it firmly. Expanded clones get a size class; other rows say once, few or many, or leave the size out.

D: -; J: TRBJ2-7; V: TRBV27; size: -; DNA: TGTGCCAGCAGTATCACCGGGACGGACTTCCCGTACGAGCAGTACTTC; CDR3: CASSITGTDFPYEQYF
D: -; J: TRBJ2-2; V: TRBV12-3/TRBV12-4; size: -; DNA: TGTGCCAGCAGTTTAGGGGCAGTAACCACCGGGGAGCTGTTTTTT; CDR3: CASSLGAVTTGELFF
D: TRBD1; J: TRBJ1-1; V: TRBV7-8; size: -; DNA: TGTGCCAGCAGCTTGGACAGGGTGGGGAACACTGAAGCTTTCTTT; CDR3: CASSLDRVGNTEAFF
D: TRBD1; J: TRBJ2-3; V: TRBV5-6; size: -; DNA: TGTGCCAGCAGCTCCCCGGGACAGGGAGGGGTTACGCAGTATTTT; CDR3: CASSSPGQGGVTQYF
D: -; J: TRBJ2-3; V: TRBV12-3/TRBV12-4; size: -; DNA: TGTGCCAGCAGTTCTACAGGGCGGGGTACGCAGTATTTT; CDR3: CASSSTGRGTQYF
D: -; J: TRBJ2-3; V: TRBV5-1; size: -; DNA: TGCGCCAGCAGCTCGGCGATCACAGATACGCAGTATTTT; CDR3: CASSSAITDTQYF
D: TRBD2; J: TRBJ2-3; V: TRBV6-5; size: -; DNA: TGTGCCAGCAGTTACTGGGCGGGAGGGCCCACAGATACGCAGTATTTT; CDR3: CASSYWAGGPTDTQYF
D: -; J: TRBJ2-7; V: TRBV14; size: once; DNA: TGTGCCAGCAGTCATTCCTACGAGCAGTACTTC; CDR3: CASSHSYEQYF
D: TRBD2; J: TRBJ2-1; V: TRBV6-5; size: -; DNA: TGTGCCAGCAGGCGGGAGAGCAATGAGCAGTTCTTC; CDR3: CASRRESNEQFF
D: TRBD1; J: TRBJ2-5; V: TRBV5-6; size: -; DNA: TGTGCCAGCAGCTTGGCCATGGACAGGTCGAGGTACCAAGAGACCCAGTACTTC; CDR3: CASSLAMDRSRYQETQYF
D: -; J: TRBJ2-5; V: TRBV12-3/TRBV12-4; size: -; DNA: TGTGCCAGCAGTTTTAGCGGCAGCCAAGAGACCCAGTACTTC; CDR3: CASSFSGSQETQYF
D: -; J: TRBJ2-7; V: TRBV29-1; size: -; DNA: TGCAGCGTTGCCCCAGCTCCCTCGGGTTACGAGCAGTACTTC; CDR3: CSVAPAPSGYEQYF
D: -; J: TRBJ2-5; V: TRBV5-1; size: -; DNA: TGCGCCAGCAGCTTGGAGGCCAGGGACCAAGAGACCCAGTACTTC; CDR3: CASSLEARDQETQYF
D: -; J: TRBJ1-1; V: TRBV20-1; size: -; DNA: TGCAGTGCTAGGGATGCAGAGAACACTGAAGCTTTCTTT; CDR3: CSARDAENTEAFF
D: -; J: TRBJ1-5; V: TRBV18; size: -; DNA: TGTGCCAGCTCCCTGGACAGCTCTAATCAGCCCCAGCATTTT; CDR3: CASSLDSSNQPQHF
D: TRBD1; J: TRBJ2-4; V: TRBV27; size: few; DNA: TGTGCCAGCAGTCTGACAGGGGGCGCTTTCAACATTCAGTACTTC; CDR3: CASSLTGGAFNIQYF
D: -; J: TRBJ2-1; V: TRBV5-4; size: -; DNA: TGTGCCAGCAGCTGGAGAGGGGTCGATGAGCAGTTCTTC; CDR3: CASSWRGVDEQFF
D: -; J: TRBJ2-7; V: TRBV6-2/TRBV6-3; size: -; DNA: TGTGCCAGCAGTAGTGCCCAGTTAGGAGTCGGTACCTACGAGCAGTACTTC; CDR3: CASSSAQLGVGTYEQYF
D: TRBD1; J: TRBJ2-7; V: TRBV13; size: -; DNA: TGTGCCAGCAGCTTACAAGGGTCGAGGGACAGAGCCTACGAGCAGTACTTC; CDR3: CASSLQGSRDRAYEQYF
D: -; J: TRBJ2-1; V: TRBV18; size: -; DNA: TGTGCCAGCTCACCAAGGTCGGGGGGCGGTGAGCAGTTCTTC; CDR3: CASSPRSGGGEQFF
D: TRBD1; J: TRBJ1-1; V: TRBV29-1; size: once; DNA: TGCAGCGTTCACAGGGGTTTTGGCACTGAAGCTTTCTTT; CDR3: CSVHRGFGTEAFF
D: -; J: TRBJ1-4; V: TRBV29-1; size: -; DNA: TGCAGCGTTGATCAAGGGCTTGCAACTAATGAAAAACTGTTTTTT; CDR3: CSVDQGLATNEKLFF
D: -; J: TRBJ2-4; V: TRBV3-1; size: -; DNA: TGTGCCAGCAGCCAGCTAGGGGACATTCAGTACTTC; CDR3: CASSQLGDIQYF
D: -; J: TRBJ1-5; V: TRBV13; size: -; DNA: TGTGCCAGCAGCTTAGGCGGAGTCCAGCCCCAGCATTTT; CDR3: CASSLGGVQPQHF
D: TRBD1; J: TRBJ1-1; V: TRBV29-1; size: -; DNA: TGCAGCGCTCGGGACAGAGGGAACACTGAAGCTTTCTTT; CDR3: CSARDRGNTEAFF
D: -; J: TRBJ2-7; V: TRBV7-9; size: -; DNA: TGTGCCAGCAGCCCGGCTAGAGAGTTCGAGCAGTACTTC; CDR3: CASSPAREFEQYF
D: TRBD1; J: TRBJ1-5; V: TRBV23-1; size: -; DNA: TGCGCCAGCAGTCAACCCCCTATAGGGACAGCGAGCAATCAGCCCCAGCATTTT; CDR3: CASSQPPIGTASNQPQHF
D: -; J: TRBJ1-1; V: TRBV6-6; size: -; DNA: TGTGCCAGCAGTTACTCCAGAAGGGGCCTTGGGGCTGAAGCTTTCTTT; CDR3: CASSYSRRGLGAEAFF
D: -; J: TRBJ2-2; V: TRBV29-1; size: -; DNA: TGCAGCGTTGAAGATCAGACCACCGGGGAGCTGTTTTTT; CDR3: CSVEDQTTGELFF
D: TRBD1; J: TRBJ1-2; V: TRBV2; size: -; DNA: TGTGCCAGCAGTACTGGACAGGGCTATGGCTACACCTTC; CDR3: CASSTGQGYGYTF
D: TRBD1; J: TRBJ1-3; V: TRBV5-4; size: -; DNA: TGTGCCAGCAGCTTGGCGGGGGACAGGGGAAACACCATATATTTT; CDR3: CASSLAGDRGNTIYF
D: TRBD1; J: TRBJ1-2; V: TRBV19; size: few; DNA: TGTGCCAGTAGCCCGGACAGGGGCTATGGCTACACCTTC; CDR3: CASSPDRGYGYTF
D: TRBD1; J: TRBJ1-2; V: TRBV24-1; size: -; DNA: TGTGCCACCAGTGCCCGACAGGGCGATGGCTACACCTTC; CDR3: CATSARQGDGYTF
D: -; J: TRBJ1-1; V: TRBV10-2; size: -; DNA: TGCGCCAGCAGTCTAGGACAGTCTGAAGCTTTCTTT; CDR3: CASSLGQSEAFF
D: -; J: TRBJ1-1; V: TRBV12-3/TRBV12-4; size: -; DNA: TGTGCCAGCAGTCGATTACAGGGCCCGAACACTGAAGCTTTCTTT; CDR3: CASSRLQGPNTEAFF
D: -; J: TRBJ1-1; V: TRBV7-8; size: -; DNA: TGTGCCAGCAGCCCAAGGACGGGACTTCTGAACACTGAAGCTTTCTTT; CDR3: CASSPRTGLLNTEAFF
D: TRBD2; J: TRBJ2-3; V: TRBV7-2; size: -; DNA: TGTGCCAGCAGTACTACCGGGACTAGCAGAATAGATACGCAGTATTTT; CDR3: CASSTTGTSRIDTQYF
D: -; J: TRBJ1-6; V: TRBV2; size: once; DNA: TGTGCCAGCATTCTGGGGTTGAATTCACCCCTCCACTTT; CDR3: CASILGLNSPLHF
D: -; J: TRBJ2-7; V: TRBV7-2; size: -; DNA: TGTGCCAGCAGCACCACCCGGGCGATCTACGAGCAGTACTTC; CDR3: CASSTTRAIYEQYF
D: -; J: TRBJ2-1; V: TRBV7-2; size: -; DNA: TGTGCCAGCAGCCCTCGGACGGTCTACAATGAGCAGTTCTTC; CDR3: CASSPRTVYNEQFF
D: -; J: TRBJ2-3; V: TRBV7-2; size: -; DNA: TGTGCCAGCAACTTAGAGGGAATTATTGATACGCAGTATTTT; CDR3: CASNLEGIIDTQYF
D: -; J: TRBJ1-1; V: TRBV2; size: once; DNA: TGTGCCAGCAGCGCCCTTTTTCAACTGAACACTGAAGCTTTCTTT; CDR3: CASSALFQLNTEAFF
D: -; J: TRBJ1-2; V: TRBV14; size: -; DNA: TGTGCCAGCAGCCGGATGGGGGGGTACTATGGCTACACCTTC; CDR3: CASSRMGGYYGYTF